What follows is one TCR beta chain and its context. The sample originates from a study of shared clonotypes between healthy human individuals. The naive CD8 population came from CD45RO-negative cells selected for CCR7, without terminally differentiated effector memory CD45RA+ cells. Profiled with immunoSEQ multiplex PCR; TCRdb holds only in-frame clones, not every one. The repertoire holds some 2 million clones, with approximately 94% as singletons. V lost 5 bases and J lost 5, with 15 bases in between. The CDR3 contains 15 residues. In germline, CDR1 is SGHVS, CDR2 FNYEAQ. Sequenced: naive CD8+ T cells sorted from blood. V is TRBV7-6 and J is TRBJ1-4; no clear D gene. The source is a man aged 18 to 29 in good health. CDR3 coding DNA: TGTGCCAGCAGCACGACGGGTTCGACAAATGAAAAACTGTTTTTT. It is translated as CASSTTGSTNEKLFF.